These 27 T cell receptor beta chains were sequenced from one sample in a study of CD8+ T cells in alopecia areata (dated by TCRdb to about 2018). The library was built by means of the immunoSEQ multiplex PCR assay. RNA was extracted from all samples and reverse transcribed into cDNA, which served as template for TCR sequencing. The clones in this table, taken by TCRdb from immuneACCESS, are in-frame only. Not every clone is retained; where verified, under half of the shortfall comes from an unresolved V gene, and the cause of the rest is unknown. This sample lists approximately 160,000 clones; less than 70% were detected once. The ten most abundant clones make up approximately 15% of the sample. The time point label here, explained by the study, means: less than 25 weeks on oral tofacitinib. Interpreted using the paper, the treatment or condition label stands for: oral pan-JAK inhibitor, 5-10 mg twice daily.

Source: CD4+ T cells sorted from blood, taken at week 24, from a patient treated with tofacitinib. Receptors originate from a human donor with alopecia areata.

V usage is TRBV4-2 and J usage is TRBJ2-5, with no clear D. Deletions cut 0 bases from V and 5 bases from J, with 16 bases between. Germline CDR1 LGHNA, CDR2 YNFKEQ. This CDR3 comprises 16 residues. CDR3 bases: TGTGCCAGCAGCCAAGAAGCATCGTACGGCGGTGAGACCCAGTACTTC. Translating gives CASSQEASYGGETQYF.

The chain links TRBV27 to TRBJ1-5; possibly TRBD1 for D (5 bases). The CDR3 covers 15 residues. Trimming removed 6 bases at V and 2 bases at J, with 14 bases between. In germline, CDR1 is MNHEY, CDR2 SMNVEV (reference sequence). The CDR3 coding sequence is TGTGCCAGCAGGTCTGAGGCCAGGGGCAATCAGCCCCAGCATTTT. Its translation: CASRSEARGNQPQHF.

The chain combines TRBV7-9 with TRBJ1-2; no clear D. This CDR3 comprises 14 residues. Germline lookup yields CDR1 SEHNR and CDR2 FQNEAQ (reference sequence). Trimming pared 5 bases from V and 6 bases from J, leaving 16 bases between. CDR3 nucleotides: TGTGCCAGCAGCGACGGGCGGGGTCCTGATGGCTACACCTTC. Protein sequence: CASSDGRGPDGYTF.

The V gene is TRBV6-5, the J gene TRBJ2-7; tentative D call: TRBD2 (5 bases). CDR3 length equals 12 residues. The germline V gene has CDR1 MNHEY and CDR2 SVGAGI. The germline V and J ends were trimmed by 8 bases and 5 bases, with 13 bases remaining between them. The CDR3 DNA is TGTGCCAGCCGCGGGCGTGGTAACGAGCAGTACTTC. Its translation: CASRGRGNEQYF.

This clone was seen more than once but under ten times. This rearrangement joins TRBV10-2 to TRBJ1-2, with D perhaps matching TRBD1 (5 bases). Per germline, CDR1 WSHSY and CDR2 SAAADI. V gave up 7 bases and J gave up 7 bases, with 10 bases separating them. The CDR3 consists of 11 residues. The CDR3 loop reads CASTAGGGYTF. CDR3 nucleotides: TGCGCCAGCACAGCGGGGGGTGGCTACACCTTC.

This clone appeared a few times. This sequence joins TRBV19 and TRBJ2-3, with no clear D. Germline V lookup: CDR1 LNHDA, CDR2 SQIVND (reference sequence). V was shortened by 5 bases and J by 2 bases, with 11 bases between the two germline ends. The CDR3 has 14 amino acids. CDR3 region: CASSGVEYTDTQYF. The CDR3 nucleotides read TGTGCCAGTAGTGGTGTGGAGTACACAGATACGCAGTATTTT.

The rearrangement joins TRBV7-9 to TRBJ2-7; D unresolved. Germline V gives CDR1 SEHNR, CDR2 FQNEAQ (reference sequence). The CDR3 extends over 12 amino acids. V was shortened by 4 bases and J by 4 bases, with 8 bases between the two germline ends. CDR3 loop: CASSYPGYEQYF. The CDR3, as DNA: TGTGCCAGCAGCTACCCCGGTTACGAGCAGTACTTC. The whole variable domain, filled in from reference TRBV7-9 and TRBJ2-7, reads DTGVSQNPRHKITKRGQNVTFRCDPISEHNRLYWYRQTLGQGPEFLTYFQNEAQLEKSRLLSDRFSAERPKGSFSTLEIQRTEQGDSAMYLCASSYPGYEQYFGPGTRLTVT.

As DNA, the CDR3 is TGCGCCAGCAGCCCGTCGGGGCAAGAGACCCAGTACTTC. Protein: CASSPSGQETQYF. The chain uses TRBV4-1 and TRBJ2-5, with a possible D match to TRBD2 (5 bases). The CDR3 is made up of 13 amino acids. Between the trimmed V and J ends, which lost 4 bases and 2 bases, there was a span of 8 bases. Germline V gene lookup returns CDR1 MGHRA and CDR2 YSYEKL.

The rearrangement links TRBV6-5 to TRBJ2-5; perhaps D is TRBD1 or TRBD2 (5 bases each). CDR3 length: 14 amino acids. Germline V CDR1 and CDR2: MNHEY, SVGAGI. V dropped 6 bases and J dropped 0 bases, with 11 bases sitting between them. The CDR3 DNA reads TGTGCCAGCAGGGGTGGGGGAAACCAAGAGACCCAGTACTTC. This sequence encodes CASRGGGNQETQYF.

The chain links TRBV30 to TRBJ1-6; D is ambiguous. Germline CDR1 reads GTSNPN; CDR2 reads SVGIG (reference sequence). The V and J ends lost 3 bases and 4 bases respectively, with 7 bases between them. This CDR3 is built from 13 residues. CDR3 in amino acids: CAWSRDYNSPLHF. The CDR3 DNA sequence: TGTGCCTGGAGCCGTGATTATAATTCACCCCTCCACTTT.

CDR3 region: CAWTGQGGLQAFF. In nucleotides, the CDR3 is TGTGCCTGGACAGGACAGGGGGGACTTCAAGCTTTCTTT. The chain joins TRBV30 to TRBJ1-1; 10 nucleotides agree with TRBD1. Germline loops: CDR1 GTSNPN, CDR2 SVGIG (reference sequence). The CDR3 runs 13 residues. V was clipped by 4 bases and J by 9 bases; unmatched bases: 8.

This clone was seen a handful of times. The chain's CDR3 is CSVLVLSFHEQFF. The CDR3, as DNA: TGCAGCGTTCTAGTCTTGAGCTTCCATGAGCAGTTCTTC. The chain recombines TRBV29-1 with TRBJ2-1, with unresolved D. The CDR3 spans 13 residues. V was cut by 5 bases and J by 8 bases, with 16 bases left in between. CDR1 and CDR2 from the germline V gene are SQVTM and ANQGSEA.

The chain recombines TRBV29-1 with TRBJ1-2, with D maybe TRBD1 (6 bases). V was shortened by 4 bases and J by 4 bases, with 25 bases between the two germline ends. Per germline, CDR1 SQVTM and CDR2 ANQGSEA. The CDR3 covers 17 residues. The CDR3 protein is CSVGHRGRGGLSYGYTF. In nucleotides, the CDR3 is TGCAGCGTTGGTCATAGGGGCAGGGGCGGTTTAAGCTATGGCTACACCTTC.

The chain is built from TRBV4-1 and TRBJ1-6; 8 nucleotides line up with TRBD1. The V gene end was trimmed by 2 bases and the J gene end by 4 bases; junction bases not matched to a gene: 13. The CDR3 totals 19 residues. CDR1 MGHRA and CDR2 YSYEKL come from the germline V gene. The CDR3 is CASSQRTGTGEGYNSPLHF. The CDR3 DNA follows: TGCGCCAGCAGCCAAAGGACAGGGACGGGAGAGGGTTATAATTCACCCCTCCACTTT.

This chain joins TRBV9 and TRBJ2-2, with D unresolved. With 0 bases removed from V and 6 bases from J, the gap between germline ends came to 6 bases. The CDR3 sequence is 13 residues long. Germline assignment: CDR1 SGDLS and CDR2 YYNGEE. The CDR3 reads CASSVGGSGELFF. The CDR3 DNA sequence: TGTGCCAGCAGCGTAGGAGGTTCCGGGGAGCTGTTTTTT.

The CDR3 protein is CASSTRLATDTQYF. CDR3 coding DNA: TGTGCCAGCAGCACACGACTAGCAACAGATACGCAGTATTTT. The chain has TRBV7-8 and TRBJ2-3; 7 positions agree with TRBD2. The CDR3 runs 14 residues. J gave up 3 bases and V 5 bases, and 5 bases lay outside the gene matches. Germline CDR1 SGHVS, CDR2 FQNEAQ.

There are a few counts of this clone. The rearrangement joins TRBV30 to TRBJ1-5; no definite D call. The CDR3 loop spans 15 amino acids. Trimming took off 1 base at V and 3 bases at J, with 13 bases between the two ends. Germline values: CDR1 GTSNPN, CDR2 SVGIG (reference sequence). CDR3 sequence: CAWSDSASYNQPQHF. DNA for the CDR3: TGTGCCTGGAGTGACTCGGCCAGCTACAATCAGCCCCAGCATTTT. The complete variable domain, with remaining parts taken from reference TRBV30 and TRBJ1-5, reads SQTIHQWPATLVQPVGSPLSLECTVEGTSNPNLYWYRQAAGRGLQLLFYSVGIGQISSEVPQNLSASRPQDRQFILSSKKLLLSDSGFYLCAWSDSASYNQPQHFGDGTRLSIL.

The chain carries TRBV9 and TRBJ2-7, with 7 bases matching TRBD1. CDR3 length: 12 residues. V shed 3 bases, J shed 5 bases, and the junction held 2 bases outside the gene matches. Germline CDR1 is SGDLS and CDR2 is YYNGEE. The CDR3 sequence: CASSGQGDEQYF. The CDR3 nucleotides are TGTGCCAGCAGCGGACAGGGTGACGAGCAGTACTTC.

This clone was seen only a few times. The chain employs TRBV4-2 and TRBJ1-6; possibly TRBD1 for D (5 bases). Germline loops: CDR1 LGHNA, CDR2 YNFKEQ. The V gene lost 0 bases and the J gene lost 5 bases, with 11 bases spanning the gap. This CDR3 is 16 amino acids long. CDR3 sequence reads: CASSQDSGVNNSPLHF. The CDR3 DNA sequence: TGTGCCAGCAGCCAAGATTCGGGGGTCAATAATTCACCCCTCCACTTT.

CDR3 DNA sequence: TGTGCCATCAGTGAGAGGTCCTACGAGCAGTACTTC. The encoded protein is CAISERSYEQYF. The V and J genes are TRBV10-3 and TRBJ2-7; D is undetermined. The V end was cut by 2 bases, the J end by 1 base, with 3 bases between. Germline V gene sequence: CDR1 ENHRY, CDR2 SYGVKD. This CDR3 is built from 12 residues.

V is TRBV20-1 and J is TRBJ2-3; 8 nucleotides agree with TRBD2. This CDR3 contains 10 residues. CDR1 is DFQATT and CDR2 is SNEGSKA in the germline V gene (reference sequence). The CDR3 DNA sequence: TGCAGCGTAAGCGGGGGAAGGCAGTATTTT. Its protein product is CSVSGGRQYF.

The chain joins TRBV5-1 to TRBJ2-7; 7 nucleotides match TRBD1. This CDR3 comprises 17 residues. The germline gives CDR1 SGHRS, CDR2 YFSETQ. Germline trimming cut 5 bases from V and 0 bases from J; bases unmatched to any gene: 14. The chain's CDR3 is CASRNRAGTANSYEQYF. The CDR3 DNA sequence: TGCGCCAGCAGAAACCGGGCCGGGACAGCTAACTCCTACGAGCAGTACTTC.

The chain links TRBV1 to TRBJ1-5; the D segment call TRBD1 is taken from the table without a DNA check. TRBV1 has pseudogene status. The CDR3 consists of 15 residues. The CDR3 sequence is CTSSQHKNRDQPQHF. CDR3 nucleotide sequence: TGCACCAGCAGCCAACACAAAAACAGGGATCAGCCCCAGCATTTT.

The rearrangement uses TRBV5-1 and TRBJ2-7; TRBD2 is a possible D gene (5 bases). The V gene lost 0 bases and the J gene lost 7 bases, with 11 bases spanning the gap. CDR3 length: 13 residues. Germline V gives CDR1 SGHRS, CDR2 YFSETQ. This chain's CDR3 is CASSLDGSREQYF. As DNA, the CDR3 is TGCGCCAGCAGCTTGGATGGGAGTCGGGAGCAGTACTTC.

This chain connects TRBV18 to TRBJ1-1; D is perhaps TRBD1 (5 bases). V was pared by 4 bases and J by 1 base, with 7 bases between. There are 13 residues in the CDR3. CDR1 and CDR2 (germline): KGHSH, LQKENI. The CDR3 is CASSLQGNTEAFF. The DNA of the CDR3 is TGTGCCAGCTCACTCCAGGGGAACACTGAAGCTTTCTTT.

As regards this clone: The same CDR3 is also encoded by other DNA sequences in this sample. The CDR3 here is CAWSQGNYGYTF. CDR3 bases: TGTGCCTGGAGCCAGGGGAACTATGGCTACACCTTC. The chain is built from TRBV30 and TRBJ1-2; D is possibly TRBD1 (6 bases). V was clipped by 3 bases and J by 2 bases, with 7 bases between them. In germline, CDR1 is GTSNPN, CDR2 SVGIG (reference sequence). CDR3 length: 12 amino acids.

The CDR3 nucleotides are TGTGCCTGGAGTGTACCCGGACTTCAAGAGACCCAGTACTTC. The encoded protein is CAWSVPGLQETQYF. The rearrangement links TRBV30 to TRBJ2-5, with a weak D call TRBD2 (5 bases). Trimming left V 0 bases short and J 2 bases short, with 10 bases between. Germline loops: CDR1 GTSNPN, CDR2 SVGIG (reference sequence). There are 14 residues in the CDR3.